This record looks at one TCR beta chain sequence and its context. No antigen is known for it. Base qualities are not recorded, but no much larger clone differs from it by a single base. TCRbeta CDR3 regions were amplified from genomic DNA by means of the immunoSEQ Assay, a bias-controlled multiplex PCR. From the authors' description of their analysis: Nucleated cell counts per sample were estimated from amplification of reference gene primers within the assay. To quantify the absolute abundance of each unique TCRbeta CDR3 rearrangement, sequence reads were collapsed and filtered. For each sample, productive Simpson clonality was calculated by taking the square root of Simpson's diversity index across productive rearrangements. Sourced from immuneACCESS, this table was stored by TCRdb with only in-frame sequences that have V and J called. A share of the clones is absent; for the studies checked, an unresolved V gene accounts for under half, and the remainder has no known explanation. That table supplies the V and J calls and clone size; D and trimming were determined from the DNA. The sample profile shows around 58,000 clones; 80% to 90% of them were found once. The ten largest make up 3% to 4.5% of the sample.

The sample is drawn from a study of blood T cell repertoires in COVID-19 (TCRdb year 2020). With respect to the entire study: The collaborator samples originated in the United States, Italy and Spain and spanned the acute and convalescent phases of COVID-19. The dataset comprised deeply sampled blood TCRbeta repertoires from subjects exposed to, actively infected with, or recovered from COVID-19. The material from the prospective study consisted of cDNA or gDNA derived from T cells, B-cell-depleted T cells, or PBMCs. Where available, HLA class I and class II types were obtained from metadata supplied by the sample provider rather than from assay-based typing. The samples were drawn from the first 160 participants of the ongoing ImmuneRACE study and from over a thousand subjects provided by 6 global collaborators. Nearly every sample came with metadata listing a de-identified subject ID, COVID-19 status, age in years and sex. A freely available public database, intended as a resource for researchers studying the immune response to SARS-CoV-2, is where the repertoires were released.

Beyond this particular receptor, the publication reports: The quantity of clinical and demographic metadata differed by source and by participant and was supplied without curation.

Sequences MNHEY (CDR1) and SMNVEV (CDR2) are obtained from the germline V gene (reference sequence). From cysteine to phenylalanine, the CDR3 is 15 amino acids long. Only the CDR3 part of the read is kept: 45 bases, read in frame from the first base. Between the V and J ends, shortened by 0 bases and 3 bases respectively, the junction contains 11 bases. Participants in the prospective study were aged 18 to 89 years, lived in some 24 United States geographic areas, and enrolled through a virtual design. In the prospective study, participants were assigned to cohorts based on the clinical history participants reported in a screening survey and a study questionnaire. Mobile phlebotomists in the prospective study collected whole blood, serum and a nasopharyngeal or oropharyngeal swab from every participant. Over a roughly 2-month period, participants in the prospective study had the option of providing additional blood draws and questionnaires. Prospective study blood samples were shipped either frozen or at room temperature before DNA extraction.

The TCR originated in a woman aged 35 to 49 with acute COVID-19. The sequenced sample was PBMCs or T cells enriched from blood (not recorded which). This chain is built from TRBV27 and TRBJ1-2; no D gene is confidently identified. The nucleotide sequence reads TGTGCCAGCAGTTTATCCCCCCAGGCCTACTATGGCTACACCTTC. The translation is CASSLSPQAYYGYTF.